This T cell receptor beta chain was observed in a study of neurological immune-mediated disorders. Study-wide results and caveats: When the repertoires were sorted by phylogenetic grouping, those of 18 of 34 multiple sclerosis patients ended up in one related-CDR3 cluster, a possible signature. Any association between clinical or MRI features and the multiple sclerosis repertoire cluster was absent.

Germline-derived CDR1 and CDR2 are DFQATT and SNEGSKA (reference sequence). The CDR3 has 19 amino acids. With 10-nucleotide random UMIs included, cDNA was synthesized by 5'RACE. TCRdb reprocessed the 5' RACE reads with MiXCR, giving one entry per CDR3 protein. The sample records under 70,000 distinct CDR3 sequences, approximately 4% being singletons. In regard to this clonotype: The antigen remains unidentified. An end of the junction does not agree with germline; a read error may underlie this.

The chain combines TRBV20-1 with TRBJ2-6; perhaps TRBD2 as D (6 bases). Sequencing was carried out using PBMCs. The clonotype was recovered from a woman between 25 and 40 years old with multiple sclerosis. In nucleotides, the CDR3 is TGCAGTGCTAGAGGCCCCAGACCTAGGGGACGTGGAGGGGCCAAAGTCCTGACTTTC. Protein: CSARGPRPRGRGGAKVLTF.